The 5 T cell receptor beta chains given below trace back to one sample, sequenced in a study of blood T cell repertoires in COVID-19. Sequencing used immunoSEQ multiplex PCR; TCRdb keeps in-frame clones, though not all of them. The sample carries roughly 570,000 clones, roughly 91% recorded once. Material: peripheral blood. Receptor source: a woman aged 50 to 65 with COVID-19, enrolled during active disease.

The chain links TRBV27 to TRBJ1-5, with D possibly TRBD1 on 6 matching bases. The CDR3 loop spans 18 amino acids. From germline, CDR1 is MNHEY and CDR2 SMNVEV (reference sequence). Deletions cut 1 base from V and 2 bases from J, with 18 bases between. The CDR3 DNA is TGTGCCAGCAGTTTATACTCACAAACAGGGAGCGGCAATCAGCCCCAGCATTTT. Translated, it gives CASSLYSQTGSGNQPQHF.

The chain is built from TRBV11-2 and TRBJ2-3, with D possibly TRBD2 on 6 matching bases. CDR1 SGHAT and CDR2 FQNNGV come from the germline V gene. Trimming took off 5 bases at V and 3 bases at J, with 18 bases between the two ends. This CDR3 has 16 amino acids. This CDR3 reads CASSPETRWKTDTQYF. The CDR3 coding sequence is TGTGCCAGCAGCCCAGAGACTAGATGGAAGACAGATACGCAGTATTTT.

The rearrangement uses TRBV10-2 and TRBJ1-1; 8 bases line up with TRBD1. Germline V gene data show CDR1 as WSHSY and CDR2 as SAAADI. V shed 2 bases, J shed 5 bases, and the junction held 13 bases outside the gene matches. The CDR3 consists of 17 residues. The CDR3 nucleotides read TGCGCCAGCAGTGAGCCATACTCTGGACAGGGAGGAACTGAAGCTTTCTTT. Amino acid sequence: CASSEPYSGQGGTEAFF.

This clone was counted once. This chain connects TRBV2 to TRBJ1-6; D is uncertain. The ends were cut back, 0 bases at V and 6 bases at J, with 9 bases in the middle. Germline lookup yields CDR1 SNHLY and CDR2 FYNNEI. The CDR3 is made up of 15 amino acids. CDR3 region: CASSEALGSNSPLHF. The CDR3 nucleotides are TGTGCCAGCAGTGAAGCGCTTGGGAGTAATTCACCCCTCCACTTT.

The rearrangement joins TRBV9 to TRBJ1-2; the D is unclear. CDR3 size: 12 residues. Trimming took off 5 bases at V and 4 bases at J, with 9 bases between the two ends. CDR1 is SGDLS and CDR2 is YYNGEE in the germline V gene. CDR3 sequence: CASSGEGYGYTF. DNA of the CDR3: TGTGCCAGCAGTGGGGAGGGCTATGGCTACACCTTC.